Each of the 19 T cell receptor beta chains below was sequenced from the same sample in a study of spatial heterogeneity in lung cancer. Study-wide points: Mutation counts in tumors were tracked by counts of expanded intratumoral alpha and beta TCRs.

TCRdb used MiXCR to reprocess the 5' RACE reads, holding one entry per CDR3 protein. The sample comprises some 97,000 distinct CDR3 sequences, approximately 4.7% of which are singletons, and over 20% rests with the top ten. Time point defined: sample taken at primary tumor resection. No cognate antigen is known for these TCRs. The sample here was lung tumor tissue, taken at surgery. The receptors shown here come from a male donor with early-stage non-small cell lung cancer.

This clonotype was seen at least ten times. V and J are TRBV11-2 and TRBJ1-5; D not resolved. CDR1 SGHAT and CDR2 FQNNGV come from the germline V gene. CDR3 size: 17 residues. V was clipped by 5 bases and J by 0 bases, with 17 bases between them. The CDR3 DNA sequence: TGTGCCAGCAGCGCTAGGAGGGTCAGGAATAGCAATCAGCCCCAGCATTTT. This sequence encodes CASSARRVRNSNQPQHF. Together with reference TRBV11-2 and TRBJ1-5, the CDR3 gives the full variable domain: EAGVAQSPRYKIIEKRQSVAFWCNPISGHATLYWYQQILGQGPKLLIQFQNNGVVDDSQLPKDRFSAERLKGVDSTLKIQPAKLEDSAVYLCASSARRVRNSNQPQHFGDGTRLSIL.

Many counts were recorded for this clonotype. This chain connects TRBV7-9 to TRBJ2-1, with D perhaps being TRBD1 or TRBD2 (5 bases each). The CDR3 is made up of 15 amino acids. Per the germline V gene, CDR1 is SEHNR and CDR2 is FQNEAQ (reference sequence). V was shortened by 1 base and J by 6 bases, with 13 bases between the two germline ends. This CDR3 is CASSLVRGPLNEQFF. Written as DNA, the CDR3 is TGTGCCAGCAGCTTAGTTCGGGGACCCCTCAATGAGCAGTTCTTC.

In this sample, this clonotype turned up many times. This chain links TRBV3-1 with TRBJ1-1; the D gene is possibly TRBD1 (6 bases). Trimming stripped 3 bases from V and 4 bases from J, with 15 bases between. Germline values: CDR1 LGHDT, CDR2 YNNKEL (reference sequence). The CDR3 sequence is 15 residues long. In DNA, the CDR3 is TGTGCCAGCAGCCAGCTCAGGGGTGTTGGCACTGAAGCTTTCTTT. It encodes CASSQLRGVGTEAFF.

This clonotype has a count of ten or more. The rearrangement links TRBV6-5 to TRBJ2-3; 9 nucleotides line up with TRBD2. V gave up 0 bases and J gave up 5 bases; unmatched junction bases: 9. The CDR3 consists of 17 residues. The germline gives CDR1 MNHEY, CDR2 SVGAGI. CDR3 protein: CASSYSGLAGSVDTQYF. CDR3 nucleotide sequence: TGTGCCAGCAGTTACTCGGGACTAGCCGGATCGGTAGATACGCAGTATTTT.

The V gene is TRBV4-1, the J gene TRBJ2-1; tentative D call: TRBD1 (6 bases). Per germline, CDR1 MGHRA and CDR2 YSYEKL. The CDR3 consists of 16 residues. Deletions cut 4 bases from V and 8 bases from J, with 21 bases between. This chain's CDR3 is CASSPWGTSIQDEQFF. In DNA, the CDR3 is TGCGCCAGCAGCCCCTGGGGGACATCAATCCAAGATGAGCAGTTCTTC.

Many counts were recorded for this clonotype. The rearrangement joins TRBV7-2 to TRBJ2-1; no clear D. Germline assignment: CDR1 SGHTA and CDR2 FQGNSA. V gave up 1 base and J gave up 2 bases, with 3 bases separating them. There are 13 residues in the CDR3. The CDR3 is CASSLGPYNEQFF. CDR3 DNA: TGTGCCAGCAGCTTAGGTCCCTACAATGAGCAGTTCTTC.

In this sample, this clonotype turned up many times. The gene calls are TRBV12-3 or TRBV12-4 and TRBJ2-3, with D unresolved. Trimming removed 5 bases from V and 6 bases from J, with 21 bases in between. The CDR3 is made up of 16 amino acids. This CDR3 reads CASSRMAESEWDTQYF. For the CDR3, the DNA is TGTGCCAGCAGTAGAATGGCCGAATCTGAATGGGATACGCAGTATTTT.

In its sample, this clonotype was seen many times. The chain combines TRBV29-1 with TRBJ1-5; D unresolved. V was trimmed by 5 bases and J by 9 bases, leaving 14 bases between them. Germline lookup yields CDR1 SQVTM and CDR2 ANQGSEA. The CDR3 has 12 residues. The CDR3 spells CSVTDPSGPQHF. The CDR3 nucleotides read TGCAGCGTTACGGACCCGTCCGGGCCCCAGCATTTT.

This clonotype was found many times. The chain couples TRBV12-3 or TRBV12-4 to TRBJ2-5, with D perhaps matching TRBD1 or TRBD2 (7 bases each). This CDR3 has 15 residues. V was shortened by 1 base and J by 3 bases, with 12 bases between the two germline ends. CDR3 sequence reads: CASSLVAGGEETQYF. The CDR3, as DNA: TGTGCCAGCAGTTTAGTAGCAGGGGGGGAAGAGACCCAGTACTTC.

This clonotype was seen many times. V is TRBV5-1 and J is TRBJ2-5, with D hard to call. The CDR3 loop spans 15 amino acids. Germline CDR1 and CDR2: SGHRS and YFSETQ. Trimming stripped 0 bases from V and 2 bases from J, with 11 bases between. CDR3 sequence (DNA): TGCGCCAGCAGCTTGGCTTCCACATCGCAAGAGACCCAGTACTTC. This translates into CASSLASTSQETQYF.

This clonotype appeared many times. V gene TRBV29-1 combines with J gene TRBJ1-1; D perhaps matches TRBD1 (5 bases). The CDR3 is 10 amino acids. Trimming removed 3 bases from V and 11 bases from J, with 10 bases in between. The germline V gene has CDR1 SQVTM and CDR2 ANQGSEA. CDR3 DNA: TGCAGCGTTGAGGGCCGGGGGGCTTTCTTT. It encodes CSVEGRGAFF.

This clonotype was counted ten times or more. V usage is TRBV2 and J usage is TRBJ1-3, with 7 bases lining up with TRBD1. The CDR3 consists of 13 residues. Trimming took 6 bases from V and 8 from J; bases not matched to a gene: 7. Germline V gives CDR1 SNHLY, CDR2 FYNNEI. CDR3 in amino acids: CASRPAGGDTIYF. CDR3 nucleotides: TGTGCCAGCAGGCCCGCAGGGGGTGACACCATATATTTT. The variable domain in full, with the rest retrieved from reference TRBV2 and TRBJ1-3, is EPEVTQTPSHQVTQMGQEVILRCVPISNHLYFYWYRQILGQKVEFLVSFYNNEISEKSEIFDDQFSVERPDGSNFTLKIRSTKLEDSAMYFCASRPAGGDTIYFGEGSWLTVV.

This clonotype was seen a handful of times. The CDR3 is CASSPKVGLAGGYTDTQYF. CDR3 nucleotides: TGTGCCAGCAGCCCCAAGGTTGGGCTAGCGGGAGGGTACACAGATACGCAGTATTTT. The V and J genes are TRBV7-6 and TRBJ2-3; the match to TRBD2 covers 12 bases. With 5 bases clipped from V and 2 bases from J, the junction kept 14 bases outside the gene matches. Germline V gene lookup returns CDR1 SGHVS and CDR2 FNYEAQ. This CDR3 has 19 residues.

This clonotype has ten or more counts. V and J are TRBV2 and TRBJ1-6, with unresolved D. Trimming cost V 6 bases and J 4 bases, with 19 bases left between them. The CDR3 extends over 17 amino acids. Germline V gene sequence: CDR1 SNHLY, CDR2 FYNNEI. The CDR3 protein is CASSSRRLGVYNSPLHF. DNA for the CDR3: TGTGCCAGCAGCTCCAGAAGACTTGGGGTGTATAATTCACCCCTCCACTTT.

This clonotype was counted at least ten times. This chain joins TRBV4-1 and TRBJ2-2; no clear D. CDR3 length equals 16 residues. V gave up 1 base and J gave up 4 bases, with 13 bases separating them. Germline V gives CDR1 MGHRA, CDR2 YSYEKL. This chain's CDR3 is CASSQAALPGTGELFF. The CDR3 nucleotides read TGCGCCAGCAGCCAAGCAGCACTCCCGGGCACCGGGGAGCTGTTTTTT.

There are many counts of this clonotype. CDR3 protein: CASSPDLDYNEQFF. The CDR3 DNA reads as TGTGCCAGCAGCCCCGACCTAGACTACAATGAGCAGTTCTTC. The chain has TRBV11-2 and TRBJ2-1; no reliable D call. The CDR3 totals 14 residues. Germline-derived CDR1 and CDR2 are SGHAT and FQNNGV. Trimming took off 5 bases at V and 3 bases at J, with 11 bases between the two ends.

This clonotype was counted at least ten times. The chain has TRBV3-1 and TRBJ2-3, with 8 positions matching TRBD2. The CDR3 sequence is 17 residues long. V gave up 0 bases and J gave up 2 bases; unmatched junction bases: 7. From germline, CDR1 is LGHDT and CDR2 YNNKEL (reference sequence). Written as DNA, the CDR3 is TGTGCCAGCAGCCAAGAAGCGTTAGCGGGGACCACAGATACGCAGTATTTT. This gives the protein CASSQEALAGTTDTQYF.

Notes on this clonotype: This may stem from a read error, because a much larger clone lies one nucleotide away. This chain uses TRBV11-1 with TRBJ1-2; D gene uncertain. Germline V gives CDR1 SGHAT, CDR2 FQDESV (reference sequence). The CDR3 contains 13 residues. V lost 7 bases and J lost 6, with 15 bases in between. This CDR3 is CASNPRPRDGYTF. The CDR3 DNA sequence: TGTGCCAGCAACCCCCGTCCCCGGGATGGCTACACCTTC.

This clonotype was detected ten times or more. The chain uses TRBV9 and TRBJ2-3; D might be TRBD2 (5 bases). This CDR3 is 15 amino acids long. The V end lost 3 bases, the J end lost 2 bases, and 13 bases lay between the germline ends. Germline V gene data show CDR1 as SGDLS and CDR2 as YYNGEE. CDR3 region: CASSGAAGNTDTQYF. CDR3 in DNA: TGTGCCAGCAGCGGTGCGGCGGGCAACACAGATACGCAGTATTTT.